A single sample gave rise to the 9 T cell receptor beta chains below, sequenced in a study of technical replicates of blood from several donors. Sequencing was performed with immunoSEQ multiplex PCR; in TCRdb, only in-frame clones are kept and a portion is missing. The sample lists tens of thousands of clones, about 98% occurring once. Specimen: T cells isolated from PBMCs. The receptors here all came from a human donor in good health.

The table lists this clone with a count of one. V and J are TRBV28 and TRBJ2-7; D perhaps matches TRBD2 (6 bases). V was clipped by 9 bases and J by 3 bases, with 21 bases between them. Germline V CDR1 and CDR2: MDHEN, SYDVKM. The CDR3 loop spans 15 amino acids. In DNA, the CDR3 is TGTGCCAGTCACAAGGTTCGGGGGAAAGGCTACGAGCAGTACTTC. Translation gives CASHKVRGKGYEQYF.

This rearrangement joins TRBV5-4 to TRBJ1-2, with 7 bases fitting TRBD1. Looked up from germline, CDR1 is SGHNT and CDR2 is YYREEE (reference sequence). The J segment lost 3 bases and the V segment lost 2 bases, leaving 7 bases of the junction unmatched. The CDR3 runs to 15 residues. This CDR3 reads CASSFGQAGDYGYTF. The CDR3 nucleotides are TGTGCCAGCAGCTTTGGACAGGCCGGGGACTATGGCTACACCTTC.

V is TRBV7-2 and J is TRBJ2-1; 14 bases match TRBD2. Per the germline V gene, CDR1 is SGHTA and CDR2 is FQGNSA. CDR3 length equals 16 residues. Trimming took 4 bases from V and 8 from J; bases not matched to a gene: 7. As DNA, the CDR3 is TGTGCCAGCAGCTCCCCGACTAGCGGGAGGGTCCATGAGCAGTTCTTC. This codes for CASSSPTSGRVHEQFF.

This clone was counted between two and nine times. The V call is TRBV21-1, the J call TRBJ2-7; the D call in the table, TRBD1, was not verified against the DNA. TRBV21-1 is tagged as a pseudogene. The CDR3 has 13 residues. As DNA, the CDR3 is TGTGCCAGCAGCGTCAGGGGTAGGGACGAGCAGTACTTC. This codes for CASSVRGRDEQYF.

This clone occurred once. As DNA, the CDR3 is TGTGCCAGCAGCTTAGTATTGGGCCATCGGGAGACCCAGTACTTC. Translated, it gives CASSLVLGHRETQYF. The rearrangement joins TRBV11-2 to TRBJ2-5; D is ambiguous. The CDR3 is made up of 15 amino acids. From germline, CDR1 is SGHAT and CDR2 FQNNGV. The V end was cut by 1 base, the J end by 5 bases, with 14 bases between.

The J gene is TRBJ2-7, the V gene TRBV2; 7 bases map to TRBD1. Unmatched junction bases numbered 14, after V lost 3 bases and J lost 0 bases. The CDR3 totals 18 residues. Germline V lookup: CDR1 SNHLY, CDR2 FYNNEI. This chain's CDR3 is CASSDEGLGTENSYEQYF. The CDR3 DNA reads TGTGCCAGCAGTGATGAAGGTTTAGGGACAGAGAACTCCTACGAGCAGTACTTC.

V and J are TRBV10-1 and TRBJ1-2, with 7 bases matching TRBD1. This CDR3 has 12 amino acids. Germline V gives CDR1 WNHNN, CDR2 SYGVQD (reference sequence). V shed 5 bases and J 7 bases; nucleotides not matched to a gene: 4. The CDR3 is CASSSGTAGYTF. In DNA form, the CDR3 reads TGCGCCAGCAGTTCCGGGACAGCTGGCTACACCTTC.

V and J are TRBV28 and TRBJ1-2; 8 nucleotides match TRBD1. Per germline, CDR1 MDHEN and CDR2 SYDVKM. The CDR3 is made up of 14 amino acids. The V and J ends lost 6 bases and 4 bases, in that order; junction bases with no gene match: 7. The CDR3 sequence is CASRGGQARYGYTF. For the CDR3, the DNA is TGTGCCAGCAGGGGGGGACAGGCGCGCTATGGCTACACCTTC.

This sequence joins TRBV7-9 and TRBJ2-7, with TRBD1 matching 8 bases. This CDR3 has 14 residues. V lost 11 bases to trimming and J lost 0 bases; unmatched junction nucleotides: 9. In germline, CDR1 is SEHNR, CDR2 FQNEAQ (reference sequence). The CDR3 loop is CAGARGLYSYEQYF. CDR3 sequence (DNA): TGTGCCGGTGCCAGGGGGCTCTACTCCTACGAGCAGTACTTC.